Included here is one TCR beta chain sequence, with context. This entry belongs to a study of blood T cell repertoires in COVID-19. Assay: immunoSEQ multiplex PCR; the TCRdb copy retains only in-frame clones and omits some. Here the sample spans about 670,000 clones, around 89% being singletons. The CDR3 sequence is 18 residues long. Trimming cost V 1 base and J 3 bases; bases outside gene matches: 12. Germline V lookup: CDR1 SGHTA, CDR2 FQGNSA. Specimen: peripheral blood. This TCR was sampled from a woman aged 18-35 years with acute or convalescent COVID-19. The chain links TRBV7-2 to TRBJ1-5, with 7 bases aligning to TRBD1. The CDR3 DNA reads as TGTGCCAGCAGCTTAGAACAGGGGTCGGTAGGAAACAATCAGCCCCAGCATTTT. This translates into CASSLEQGSVGNNQPQHF.